A selection of T cell receptor beta chains follows, all from one sample in a study of OX40 agonist ivuxolimab in advanced cancers. Method: immunoSEQ multiplex PCR; TCRdb's copy keeps in-frame clones and lacks some. The top ten clones hold 3.5% to 4% of a sample with tens of thousands of clones, about 90% of them seen once. This material consisted of CD4+ or CD8+ T cells sorted from blood, taken in a trial of the OX40 agonist ivuxolimab. Every receptor here comes from an adult with an advanced solid tumor such as melanoma, head and neck, liver or kidney cancer. The CDR3 runs from the conserved cysteine through the conserved F or W. Fields, in order: D gene, V gene, J gene, clone size, CDR3 protein, CDR3 DNA. The D gene is left open where the match is weak. Rows may omit the clone size; those that give it use once, few, many or a size class.

d_gene: .; v_gene: TRBV11-2; j_gene: TRBJ2-4; abundance: .; CDR3aa: CASSPTGHNIQYF; CDR3nt: TGTGCCAGCAGCCCAACGGGACACAACATTCAGTACTTC
d_gene: TRBD2; v_gene: TRBV6-1; j_gene: TRBJ2-7; abundance: .; CDR3aa: CASSDPSGAAYEQYF; CDR3nt: TGTGCCAGCAGTGATCCTAGCGGAGCGGCCTACGAGCAGTACTTC
d_gene: .; v_gene: TRBV16; j_gene: TRBJ2-7; abundance: .; CDR3aa: CASSPGDVGSYEQYF; CDR3nt: TGTGCCAGCAGCCCCGGTGATGTGGGCTCCTACGAGCAGTACTTC
d_gene: .; v_gene: TRBV9; j_gene: TRBJ1-2; abundance: .; CDR3aa: CASSVDGVGNYGYTF; CDR3nt: TGTGCCAGCAGCGTAGACGGGGTTGGTAACTATGGCTACACCTTC
d_gene: .; v_gene: TRBV15; j_gene: TRBJ2-4; abundance: .; CDR3aa: CATSRSEGVFSKNIQYF; CDR3nt: TGTGCCACCAGCAGATCGGAAGGTGTTTTTTCCAAAAACATTCAGTACTTC
d_gene: TRBD1; v_gene: TRBV19; j_gene: TRBJ2-3; abundance: .; CDR3aa: CASSIDWRTGDNTDTQYF; CDR3nt: TGTGCCAGTAGTATAGATTGGAGGACAGGGGACAACACAGATACGCAGTATTTT
d_gene: .; v_gene: TRBV19; j_gene: TRBJ2-4; abundance: .; CDR3aa: CASSIGKGMGVKNIQYF; CDR3nt: TGTGCCAGTAGTATAGGAAAGGGGATGGGGGTCAAAAACATTCAGTACTTC
d_gene: .; v_gene: TRBV19; j_gene: TRBJ1-5; abundance: once; CDR3aa: CASSLLGRYSNQPQHF; CDR3nt: TGTGCCAGTAGTCTCCTGGGCCGTTATAGCAATCAGCCCCAGCATTTT
d_gene: TRBD1; v_gene: TRBV28; j_gene: TRBJ1-4; abundance: .; CDR3aa: CASSFQDRDYEKLFF; CDR3nt: TGTGCCAGCAGTTTCCAAGACAGGGATTATGAAAAACTGTTTTTT
d_gene: TRBD1; v_gene: TRBV7-9; j_gene: TRBJ2-3; abundance: few; CDR3aa: CASSLPDRPFTDTQYF; CDR3nt: TGTGCCAGCAGCCTACCGGACAGGCCTTTCACAGATACGCAGTATTTT
d_gene: .; v_gene: TRBV7-9; j_gene: TRBJ2-3; abundance: .; CDR3aa: CASSLALGSTDTQYF; CDR3nt: TGTGCCAGCAGCTTAGCCCTGGGGAGCACAGATACGCAGTATTTT
d_gene: .; v_gene: TRBV18; j_gene: TRBJ2-3; abundance: once; CDR3aa: CASSIYESPDTQYF; CDR3nt: TGTGCCAGCTCAATATACGAGTCCCCAGATACGCAGTATTTT
d_gene: .; v_gene: TRBV10-3; j_gene: TRBJ2-1; abundance: .; CDR3aa: CAISGFVVAGLDYNEQFF; CDR3nt: TGTGCCATCAGTGGGTTTGTAGTCGCGGGGCTAGATTACAATGAGCAGTTCTTC
d_gene: TRBD1; v_gene: TRBV5-4; j_gene: TRBJ2-2; abundance: once; CDR3aa: CASSLGLGGAGTGELFF; CDR3nt: TGTGCCAGCAGCTTGGGGTTAGGGGGCGCTGGAACCGGGGAGCTGTTTTTT
d_gene: .; v_gene: TRBV4-3; j_gene: TRBJ1-4; abundance: .; CDR3aa: CASSQDPTGPNEKLFF; CDR3nt: TGCGCCAGCAGCCAAGATCCCACGGGTCCAAATGAAAAACTGTTTTTT
d_gene: TRBD2; v_gene: TRBV7-9; j_gene: TRBJ2-5; abundance: .; CDR3aa: CASSLPLAGLRETQYF; CDR3nt: TGTGCCAGCAGCCTCCCACTAGCGGGACTGAGGGAGACCCAGTACTTC
d_gene: .; v_gene: TRBV6-1; j_gene: TRBJ1-1; abundance: .; CDR3aa: CASSELNTEAFF; CDR3nt: TGTGCCAGCAGTGAATTGAACACTGAAGCTTTCTTT
d_gene: .; v_gene: TRBV9; j_gene: TRBJ2-1; abundance: .; CDR3aa: CASSVGYSRDNEQFF; CDR3nt: TGTGCCAGCAGCGTGGGATACTCCCGGGACAATGAGCAGTTCTTC
d_gene: TRBD1; v_gene: TRBV2; j_gene: TRBJ2-5; abundance: .; CDR3aa: CASSVFSEQGVERETQYF; CDR3nt: TGTGCCAGCAGTGTTTTTTCTGAACAGGGGGTCGAGCGAGAGACCCAGTACTTC
d_gene: .; v_gene: TRBV7-9; j_gene: TRBJ2-1; abundance: .; CDR3aa: CASSLSGLDNEQFF; CDR3nt: TGTGCCAGCAGCTTATCTGGGCTAGATAATGAGCAGTTCTTC
d_gene: TRBD2; v_gene: TRBV7-2; j_gene: TRBJ2-7; abundance: once; CDR3aa: CASSLSLAGGPNYEQYF; CDR3nt: TGTGCCAGCAGCTTAAGTCTAGCGGGAGGGCCGAATTACGAGCAGTACTTC
d_gene: .; v_gene: TRBV7-9; j_gene: TRBJ2-3; abundance: .; CDR3aa: CASSSGRGGTDTQYF; CDR3nt: TGTGCCAGCAGCTCTGGGAGGGGGGGCACAGATACGCAGTATTTT
d_gene: TRBD2; v_gene: TRBV19; j_gene: TRBJ2-7; abundance: .; CDR3aa: CASSVVAGRGEQYF; CDR3nt: TGTGCCAGTAGTGTTGTAGCGGGAAGAGGCGAGCAGTACTTC
d_gene: .; v_gene: TRBV30; j_gene: TRBJ2-7; abundance: .; CDR3aa: CAWSVLGDEQYF; CDR3nt: TGTGCCTGGAGTGTACTGGGTGACGAGCAGTACTTC
d_gene: .; v_gene: TRBV11-2; j_gene: TRBJ2-3; abundance: .; CDR3aa: CASSSEVVDTQYF; CDR3nt: TGTGCCAGCAGCTCCGAGGTTGTGGATACGCAGTATTTT
d_gene: .; v_gene: TRBV28; j_gene: TRBJ2-3; abundance: few; CDR3aa: CASSHSGSTDTQYF; CDR3nt: TGTGCCAGCTCTCATTCGGGGAGCACAGATACGCAGTATTTT
d_gene: .; v_gene: TRBV25-1; j_gene: TRBJ1-1; abundance: .; CDR3aa: CASSREVNTEAFF; CDR3nt: TGTGCCAGCAGTAGGGAGGTGAACACTGAAGCTTTCTTT
d_gene: .; v_gene: TRBV14; j_gene: TRBJ2-7; abundance: .; CDR3aa: CASSQANFGGYEQYF; CDR3nt: TGTGCCAGCAGCCAAGCTAACTTTGGGGGCTACGAGCAGTACTTC
d_gene: .; v_gene: TRBV7-9; j_gene: TRBJ2-3; abundance: .; CDR3aa: CASSLVLGAGDTQYF; CDR3nt: TGTGCCAGCAGCTTAGTTCTGGGGGCGGGAGATACGCAGTATTTT
d_gene: TRBD2; v_gene: TRBV5-1; j_gene: TRBJ2-7; abundance: .; CDR3aa: CASSLGREVDEQYF; CDR3nt: TGCGCCAGCAGCTTGGGGCGGGAGGTCGACGAGCAGTACTTC
d_gene: TRBD1; v_gene: TRBV7-9; j_gene: TRBJ2-1; abundance: .; CDR3aa: CASSPQQGYEQFF; CDR3nt: TGTGCCAGCAGCCCCCAACAGGGGTATGAGCAGTTCTTC
d_gene: TRBD1; v_gene: TRBV15; j_gene: TRBJ2-1; abundance: .; CDR3aa: CATSSQTGFAYNEQFF; CDR3nt: TGTGCCACCAGCAGTCAGACAGGGTTCGCCTACAATGAGCAGTTCTTC
d_gene: .; v_gene: TRBV5-4; j_gene: TRBJ1-2; abundance: .; CDR3aa: CASGVYEFYGYTF; CDR3nt: TGTGCCAGCGGGGTTTATGAGTTCTATGGCTACACCTTC
d_gene: TRBD1; v_gene: TRBV13; j_gene: TRBJ2-5; abundance: .; CDR3aa: CASSLESRQGRETQYF; CDR3nt: TGTGCCAGCAGCTTAGAGTCGAGACAGGGAAGAGAGACCCAGTACTTC
d_gene: .; v_gene: TRBV30; j_gene: TRBJ2-7; abundance: .; CDR3aa: CAWTAGYEQYF; CDR3nt: TGTGCCTGGACAGCGGGCTACGAGCAGTACTTC
d_gene: TRBD2; v_gene: TRBV9; j_gene: TRBJ2-1; abundance: .; CDR3aa: CASGQGAGGGEQFF; CDR3nt: TGTGCCAGCGGGCAAGGAGCGGGAGGTGGGGAGCAGTTCTTC
d_gene: .; v_gene: TRBV27; j_gene: TRBJ1-2; abundance: few; CDR3aa: CASSKWADNYGYTF; CDR3nt: TGTGCCAGCAGTAAGTGGGCGGATAACTATGGCTACACCTTC
d_gene: .; v_gene: TRBV28; j_gene: TRBJ2-3; abundance: .; CDR3aa: CASSPRDFFTDTQYF; CDR3nt: TGTGCCAGCAGTCCCAGGGACTTTTTCACAGATACGCAGTATTTT
d_gene: .; v_gene: TRBV4-3; j_gene: TRBJ2-3; abundance: .; CDR3aa: CASSWGLDGTDTQYF; CDR3nt: TGCGCCAGCAGCTGGGGCCTCGACGGCACAGATACGCAGTATTTT
d_gene: TRBD1; v_gene: TRBV18; j_gene: TRBJ1-6; abundance: once; CDR3aa: CASSRTGVENSPLHF; CDR3nt: TGTGCCAGCTCACGCACAGGGGTTGAAAATTCACCCCTCCACTTT
d_gene: .; v_gene: TRBV2; j_gene: TRBJ2-1; abundance: once; CDR3aa: CASIDRPTGNEQFF; CDR3nt: TGTGCCAGCATTGACCGCCCCACAGGCAATGAGCAGTTCTTC
d_gene: .; v_gene: TRBV6-1; j_gene: TRBJ2-7; abundance: .; CDR3aa: CASSDGHEQYF; CDR3nt: TGTGCCAGCAGTGATGGTCACGAGCAGTACTTC